These 28 T cell receptor beta chains came from one sample sequenced in a study of prognosis after radiotherapy for stage I lung cancer. From genomic DNA, two-round multiplex PCR was used to amplify TCR beta CDR3. The use of primers specific to each TRBV and TRBJ gene characterized first-round PCR. TCRdb analysed the multiplex PCR reads with MiXCR anew, one entry per CDR3 protein. Of more than 9,000 distinct CDR3 sequences listed, roughly 51% are singletons. The sequencing used PBMCs, collected before or after stereotactic body radiation therapy (not recorded which). The receptors come from a donor over 45 with non-small cell lung cancer.

The rearrangement uses TRBV5-1 and TRBJ2-1, with TRBD2 matching over 13 bases. CDR1 is SGHRS, CDR2 YFSETQ, per germline. The CDR3 covers 15 residues. V shed 4 bases, J shed 8 bases, and the junction held 6 bases outside the gene matches. The chain's CDR3 is CASSPGLAGRDEQFF. CDR3 sequence (DNA): TGCGCCAGCAGCCCGGGACTAGCGGGAAGGGATGAGCAGTTCTTC.

J is TRBJ2-1 and V is TRBV9; D is possibly TRBD1 (5 bases). Trimming took 4 bases from V and 7 from J, leaving 12 bases between them. Germline-derived CDR1 and CDR2 are SGDLS and YYNGEE. This CDR3 is built from 13 residues. CDR3 in DNA: TGTGCCAGCAGCCCAGGGCCGGAAAATGAGCAGTTCTTC. It specifies CASSPGPENEQFF. The complete variable domain, with remaining parts taken from reference TRBV9 and TRBJ2-1, reads DSGVTQTPKHLITATGQRVTLRCSPRSGDLSVYWYQQSLDQGLQFLIQYYNGEERAKGNILERFSAQQFPDLHSELNLSSLELGDSALYFCASSPGPENEQFFGPGTRLTVL.

Concerning this clonotype itself: One end of the junction fails to match germline, which may point to a read error. This chain joins TRBV9 and TRBJ1-3; TRBD1 matches at 8 bases. Germline CDR1 SGDLS, CDR2 YYNGEE. The CDR3 totals 15 residues. Written as DNA, the CDR3 is TGTGCCAGCAGCGTGATGACAGGGGACGGAAATACCATATATTTT. Protein product: CASSVMTGDGNTIYF.

Judged by abundance, this clonotype is medium-sized. CDR3 DNA: TGCAGTGCTAGAGGAGAAGGGACTAGCGGGAACCCAGATACGCAGTATTTT. Amino acids: CSARGEGTSGNPDTQYF. The V and J genes are TRBV20-1 and TRBJ2-3, with 13 bases fitting TRBD2. CDR1 DFQATT and CDR2 SNEGSKA come from the germline V gene (reference sequence). J gave up 4 bases and V 1 base, and 8 bases lay outside the gene matches. The CDR3 length is 17 residues.

Within the sample, this clonotype is medium-sized. The chain has TRBV4-3 and TRBJ2-1, with 10 bases fitting TRBD2. The V gene's germline CDR1 is LGHNA and CDR2 YSLEER. The CDR3 extends over 16 amino acids. V lost 2 bases to trimming and J lost 3 bases; unmatched junction nucleotides: 4. The CDR3 loop reads CASSQTSGTGYNEQFF. The CDR3 nucleotides read TGCGCCAGCAGCCAAACTAGCGGGACGGGCTACAATGAGCAGTTCTTC.

This clonotype qualifies as medium-sized (0.01 to 0.1%). The rearrangement uses TRBV11-2 and TRBJ1-1, with D perhaps matching TRBD1 (6 bases). CDR3 length equals 14 residues. The germline gives CDR1 SGHAT, CDR2 FQNNGV. Deletions cut 1 base from V and 5 bases from J, with 11 bases between. The DNA of the CDR3 is TGTGCCAGCAGCTTAGTCTCAGGGGAAACTGAAGCTTTCTTT. Encoded protein: CASSLVSGETEAFF.

This clonotype is labeled as medium-sized. This chain uses TRBV27 with TRBJ1-6, with 10 positions matching TRBD1. CDR1 is MNHEY and CDR2 is SMNVEV in the germline V gene (reference sequence). The length of the CDR3 is 16 residues. With V trimmed by 5 bases and J by 10 bases, 11 bases remained unmatched. CDR3 sequence (DNA): TGTGCCAGCAGTCCACGGCCGGGACAGGGGATCTCACCCCTCCACTTT. This sequence encodes CASSPRPGQGISPLHF.

This clonotype was counted ten times or more. The gene calls are TRBV5-6 and TRBJ2-3; 12 nucleotides agree with TRBD2. Trimming removed 2 bases from V and 2 bases from J; junction bases left unmatched: 9. Per germline, CDR1 SGHDT and CDR2 YYEEEE. The CDR3 has 18 residues. Written as DNA, the CDR3 is TGTGCCAGCAGCTTATCCCGGCTAGCGGGAGGGAACACAGATACGCAGTATTTT. This gives the protein CASSLSRLAGGNTDTQYF.

By proportion, this clonotype is medium-sized. The J gene is TRBJ2-5, the V gene TRBV6-2 or TRBV6-3; 7 bases agree with TRBD2. J lost 2 bases, V lost 1 base, and 7 bases had no gene match. CDR1 MNHEY and CDR2 SVGEGT come from the germline V gene. CDR3 length: 16 residues. CDR3 coding DNA: TGTGCCAGCAGTTACTTCGCGGGAGACATACAAGAGACCCAGTACTTC. As protein: CASSYFAGDIQETQYF.

The V and J genes are TRBV11-2 and TRBJ2-7; D possibly uses TRBD1 or TRBD2 (5 bases each). Trimming took off 5 bases at V and 7 bases at J, with 21 bases between the two ends. This CDR3 contains 15 residues. Germline loops: CDR1 SGHAT, CDR2 FQNNGV. As DNA, the CDR3 is TGTGCCAGCAGCCCTGACGGTGTGAGGGGACGGGAGCAGTACTTC. Translation: CASSPDGVRGREQYF.

This clonotype was counted between two and nine times. A much larger clonotype is one base distant, so this may be a read error. The rearrangement uses TRBV7-9 and TRBJ1-4; D uncertain. Trimming took 0 bases from V and 7 from J, leaving 9 bases between them. This CDR3 spans 14 amino acids. Germline V gives CDR1 SEHNR, CDR2 FQNEAQ (reference sequence). The CDR3 protein is CASSLATTSEKLFF. CDR3 nucleotide sequence: TGTGCCAGCAGCTTAGCCACAACAAGTGAAAAACTGTTTTTT.

This clonotype is medium-sized by share. The DNA for the CDR3 is TGTGCCAGTGCAGACAGGTCTTACACCGGGGAGCTGTTTTTT. Translated, it gives CASADRSYTGELFF. The chain couples TRBV19 to TRBJ2-2, with D tentatively TRBD1 (6 bases). The V end lost 8 bases, the J end lost 3 bases, and 13 bases lay between the germline ends. CDR3 size: 14 residues. Germline loops: CDR1 LNHDA, CDR2 SQIVND (reference sequence). Using reference TRBV19 and TRBJ2-2 for the parts outside the CDR3, the full variable domain is DGGITQSPKYLFRKEGQNVTLSCEQNLNHDAMYWYRQDPGQGLRLIYYSQIVNDFQKGDIAEGYSVSREKKESFPLTVTSAQKNPTAFYLCASADRSYTGELFFGEGSRLTVL.

The chain is built from TRBV30 and TRBJ2-7; TRBD2 aligns across 7 bases. The CDR3 extends over 14 amino acids. Germline CDR1 is GTSNPN and CDR2 is SVGIG (reference sequence). The junction had 6 bases not matched to a gene; V was cut back by 1 base and J by 3 bases. CDR3 sequence: CAWSGGSLIYEQYF. Here the CDR3 DNA reads TGTGCCTGGAGTGGCGGGAGCCTAATCTACGAGCAGTACTTC.

Concerning this clonotype itself: Since a far larger clone is one base different, this is likely a read error. CDR3 bases: TGTGCCAGCAGCTCCCCCACTTCAGATACGCAGTATTTT. This gives the protein CASSSPTSDTQYF. This sequence joins TRBV4-2 and TRBJ2-3; D is unresolved. The germline gives CDR1 LGHNA, CDR2 YNFKEQ. CDR3 length equals 13 residues. V was clipped by 5 bases and J by 4 bases, with 10 bases between them.

V gene TRBV12-3 or TRBV12-4 combines with J gene TRBJ2-7; 11 bases line up with TRBD1. V lost 5 bases to trimming and J lost 5 bases; unmatched junction nucleotides: 5. This CDR3 is built from 14 residues. CDR3 amino acids: CASSLAGQGDEQYF. CDR3 sequence (DNA): TGTGCCAGCAGTCTCGCGGGACAGGGGGACGAGCAGTACTTC.

This clonotype appeared a single time. The chain is built from TRBV6-2 or TRBV6-3 and TRBJ1-1, with 8 bases that match TRBD1. The CDR3 contains 12 residues. Per the germline V gene, CDR1 is MNHEY and CDR2 is SVGEGT. The CDR3 sequence: CANTGGLAEAFF. CDR3 DNA sequence: TGTGCAAATACAGGGGGTTTGGCTGAAGCTTTCTTT.

This clonotype appeared many times. J is TRBJ2-1 and V is TRBV10-3; 13 nucleotides align to TRBD2. The CDR3 is 18 amino acids. The germline gives CDR1 ENHRY, CDR2 SYGVKD. J was trimmed by 7 bases and V by 8 bases; bases with no gene match: 17. The CDR3 nucleotides are TGTGCCATCGGGATGCCTAAGGGACTAGCGGGGAGTTCGAATGAGCAGTTCTTC. Its protein product is CAIGMPKGLAGSSNEQFF.

This clonotype has ten or more counts. This rearrangement joins TRBV11-3 to TRBJ2-4, with TRBD1 matching over 8 bases. With 5 bases clipped from V and 6 bases from J, the junction kept 3 bases outside the gene matches. The V gene's germline CDR1 is SGHNT and CDR2 YENEEA. The CDR3 is 13 amino acids. The CDR3 sequence: CASSPTGGNIQYF. The CDR3 nucleotides read TGTGCCAGCAGCCCTACAGGGGGAAACATTCAGTACTTC.

The genes are TRBV27 and TRBJ1-6; 8 positions agree with TRBD1. The CDR3 spans 13 residues. Per germline, CDR1 MNHEY and CDR2 SMNVEV (reference sequence). The J segment lost 10 bases and the V segment lost 6 bases, leaving 5 bases of the junction unmatched. The CDR3 is CASSPRQGSPLHF. In nucleotides, the CDR3 is TGTGCCAGCAGCCCTAGACAGGGGTCACCCCTCCACTTT.

The V gene is TRBV5-1, the J gene TRBJ1-2; TRBD1 is a possible D gene (5 bases). Germline V gene sequence: CDR1 SGHRS, CDR2 YFSETQ. This CDR3 contains 13 residues. Trimming stripped 4 bases from V and 2 bases from J, with 9 bases between. The CDR3 region is CASSNTGNYGYTF. The CDR3 coding sequence is TGCGCCAGCAGCAATACAGGCAACTATGGCTACACCTTC.

About this clonotype: This likely reflects a read error, since a far larger clone is one base away. The genes are TRBV6-4 and TRBJ1-1, with a possible D match to TRBD1 (6 bases). Germline V lookup: CDR1 MRHNA, CDR2 SNTAGT. The CDR3 has 14 amino acids. CDR3 sequence reads: CASRREGRGPESFF. Written as DNA, the CDR3 is TGTGCCAGCAGGCGAGAGGGCAGGGGCCCTGAATCTTTCTTT.

This rearrangement joins TRBV27 to TRBJ2-6; 10 bases line up with TRBD1. This CDR3 contains 18 residues. V lost 5 bases to trimming and J lost 4 bases; unmatched junction nucleotides: 11. Germline-derived CDR1 and CDR2 are MNHEY and SMNVEV (reference sequence). The CDR3 DNA reads TGTGCCAGCAGTCCCGGGACAGGGGCTTCGTTGGGGGCCAACGTCCTGACTTTC. This encodes CASSPGTGASLGANVLTF.

In its sample, this clonotype is medium-sized. The genes are TRBV6-1 and TRBJ1-3, with D tentatively TRBD1 (6 bases). Germline V lookup: CDR1 MNHNS, CDR2 SASEGT. CDR3 length: 15 residues. V was trimmed by 7 bases and J by 4 bases, leaving 17 bases between them. CDR3 DNA: TGTGCCAGCATCAACAGGGAACGAGGAGGAAACACCATATATTTT. It translates to CASINRERGGNTIYF.

This rearrangement joins TRBV20-1 to TRBJ1-3, with 7 bases that match TRBD1. J lost 4 bases, V lost 1 base, and 7 bases had no gene match. Germline CDR1 DFQATT, CDR2 SNEGSKA (reference sequence). This CDR3 has 15 residues. CDR3 in amino acids: CSARVSRGIGNTIYF. In DNA form, the CDR3 reads TGCAGTGCTAGAGTGAGCAGGGGGATCGGAAACACCATATATTTT.

The genes are TRBV28 and TRBJ1-2; tentative D call: TRBD1 (5 bases). The CDR3 sequence is 18 residues long. Looked up from germline, CDR1 is MDHEN and CDR2 is SYDVKM. With 0 bases removed from V and 3 bases from J, the gap between germline ends came to 20 bases. This chain's CDR3 is CASSLWRLGRLGDYGYTF. The CDR3 bases are TGTGCCAGCAGTTTATGGCGACTGGGGCGGCTCGGTGACTATGGCTACACCTTC.

In its sample, this clonotype is medium-sized. CDR3 protein: CASSPQYEQYF. In nucleotides, the CDR3 is TGTGCCAGCTCACCCCAATACGAGCAGTACTTC. V is TRBV18 and J is TRBJ2-7; the D is unclear. V shed 3 bases and J shed 4 bases, with 4 bases lying between them. CDR1 is KGHSH, CDR2 LQKENI, per germline. The CDR3 is 11 amino acids.

The rearrangement uses TRBV19 and TRBJ1-2; D not certain. Per germline, CDR1 LNHDA and CDR2 SQIVND (reference sequence). The germline V and J ends were trimmed by 8 bases and 0 bases, with 16 bases remaining between them. The CDR3 runs to 15 residues. The CDR3 is CASRKTVNPNYGYTF. The CDR3 DNA sequence: TGTGCCAGTCGAAAAACAGTGAACCCTAACTATGGCTACACCTTC.

This clonotype is classed as medium-sized. The rearrangement joins TRBV12-3 or TRBV12-4 to TRBJ1-5; D is possibly TRBD1 (6 bases). CDR3 length: 15 amino acids. V was cut by 1 base and J by 2 bases, with 9 bases left in between. The CDR3 sequence: CASSLGGGGNQPQHF. In DNA form, the CDR3 reads TGTGCCAGCAGTTTAGGAGGGGGTGGCAATCAGCCCCAGCATTTT.